The T cell receptor (beta chain) described here comes from a study of regulatory T cells in long-lasting Graves disease. Assembly of TCR beta libraries relied on iRepertoire HTBI primers together with Arm-PCR of CDR3 regions. From the multiplex PCR reads, TCRdb called clonotypes with MiXCR, one entry per CDR3 protein. In the table there are 530,000 or so distinct CDR3 sequences, about 16% of which are singletons. The CDR3 runs to 15 residues. The germline gives CDR1 MNHEY, CDR2 SMNVEV (reference sequence). Trimming removed 3 bases from V and 4 bases from J; junction bases left unmatched: 9. This clonotype was observed many times. Time point given: newly diagnosed GD, antithyroid drugs for less than 3 months. PBMC-extracted RNA yielded the TCR library. Collection of peripheral blood (roughly 9.7 milliliters) was done using EDTA tubes. The sample was also reused in another study, on T cells in Graves' hyperthyroidism and ophthalmopathy. Turning to that study: Graves' hyperthyroidism showing no ophthalmopathy progression within 18 months was considered stable. The HTBI set primed first-round TCR CDR3 RT-PCR.

This TCR was sampled from a man younger than 35 with Graves disease. V is TRBV27 and J is TRBJ2-7, with TRBD1 matching 7 bases. Sequencing was performed on peripheral blood mononuclear cells (PBMCs), taken at new diagnosis, from a patient treated with antithyroid drugs. CDR3 in amino acids: CASSLARGLKYEQYF. The CDR3 coding sequence is TGTGCCAGCAGTTTGGCCAGGGGGTTGAAGTACGAGCAGTACTTC.